Presented here are 27 T cell receptor beta chains from one specimen sequenced in a study of T-cell memory formation after mild COVID-19 (dated by TCRdb to about 2021). Library preparation was by 5' RACE. The run used an Illumina NovaSeq 6000. TCRdb took the public reads, trimmed them with fastp at Q25, ran MiXCR for clone calling and kept in-frame beta chains. Rows with a matching CDR3 protein are joined into one entry that keeps the most common DNA and genes. The sample table holds 530,000 or so distinct CDR3 sequences, of which 15% to 20% were seen once. The ten largest make up roughly 8% of the sample. Sequences were obtained from PBMCs or a T cell subset sorted from them (not recorded which). These TCRs come from an adult woman who had mild COVID-19 (a few samples of this study predate the infection). The sample titles of this study are shuffled in the database, so cell type and time point are left out; the donor was told from shared clones.

This sequence joins TRBV20-1 and TRBJ1-5; 10 positions agree with TRBD1. The trim removed 4 bases at V and 7 bases at J, leaving 10 bases unmatched. CDR3 size: 15 residues. CDR1 is DFQATT, CDR2 SNEGSKA, per germline (reference sequence). The CDR3 DNA sequence: TGCAGTGCTACCCCGACAGGGGGCGTGGGACAGCCCCAGCATTTT. Its translation: CSATPTGGVGQPQHF.

In its sample, this clonotype was seen many times. The chain joins TRBV7-6 to TRBJ2-7; D possibly matches TRBD1 or TRBD2 (5 bases each). This CDR3 contains 16 residues. V was trimmed by 5 bases and J by 5 bases, leaving 22 bases between them. Germline V gene sequence: CDR1 SGHVS, CDR2 FNYEAQ. DNA of the CDR3: TGTGCCAGCAGCCACGGTGCGGCCCAGAGGGGACACGAGCAGTACTTC. It is translated as CASSHGAAQRGHEQYF.

J is TRBJ2-7 and V is TRBV6-5; D might be TRBD1 (6 bases). The CDR3 loop spans 17 amino acids. Per germline, CDR1 MNHEY and CDR2 SVGAGI. Trimming removed 0 bases at V and 6 bases at J, with 21 bases between. The CDR3 DNA sequence: TGTGCCAGCAGTTACTCGAATCCCAGCGCCCAGGGGCGCGAGCAGTACTTC. Translated, it gives CASSYSNPSAQGREQYF.

This clonotype was seen a few times. V usage is TRBV21-1 and J usage is TRBJ1-5. TRBV21-1 is a pseudogene. The CDR3 totals 17 residues. The DNA of the CDR3 is TGTGCCAGCAGCAACTATACCGGGCTTGCGGGGGATCAGCCCCAGCATTTT. Translated, it gives CASSNYTGLAGDQPQHF.

This clonotype was seen a handful of times. The chain couples TRBV4-1 to TRBJ2-1; tentatively, D is TRBD1 or TRBD2 (5 bases each). The ends were cut back, 7 bases at V and 5 bases at J, with 15 bases in the middle. From germline, CDR1 is MGHRA and CDR2 YSYEKL. The CDR3 covers 14 residues. The CDR3 spells CASTGMRGDNEQFF. The CDR3 nucleotides read TGCGCCAGCACGGGTATGAGGGGAGACAATGAGCAGTTCTTC.

This clonotype was recorded once. The rearrangement uses TRBV20-1 and TRBJ2-1; 11 bases are shared with TRBD2. The germline V gene has CDR1 DFQATT and CDR2 SNEGSKA (reference sequence). The CDR3 contains 14 residues. The ends lost 1 base at V and 4 bases at J; junction bases unmatched: 0. This chain's CDR3 is CSARASGRYNEQFF. DNA for the CDR3: TGCAGTGCTAGAGCTAGCGGGAGGTACAATGAGCAGTTCTTC.

V usage is TRBV5-5 and J usage is TRBJ2-1, with D unresolved. V lost 4 bases and J lost 0, with 8 bases in between. Germline CDR1 is SGHKS and CDR2 is YYEKEE (reference sequence). The length of the CDR3 is 14 residues. This chain's CDR3 is CASSPPPSYNEQFF. The DNA for the CDR3 is TGTGCCAGCAGCCCCCCTCCCTCCTACAATGAGCAGTTCTTC.

The chain has TRBV7-3 and TRBJ2-3; perhaps TRBD2 as D (7 bases). Deletions cut 7 bases from V and 6 bases from J, with 23 bases between. The germline CDR1 and CDR2 sequences are SGHTA and FQGTGA. This CDR3 has 16 residues. Here the CDR3 reads CASTTGRGGSGDTQYF. The CDR3 bases are TGTGCCAGCACCACAGGGAGGGGCGGGAGTGGTGATACGCAGTATTTT.

This clonotype was seen a handful of times. The V and J genes are TRBV9 and TRBJ1-1; tentative D call: TRBD1 (6 bases). V dropped 0 bases and J dropped 7 bases, with 10 bases sitting between them. This CDR3 is built from 13 residues. CDR1 is SGDLS and CDR2 is YYNGEE in the germline V gene. The CDR3 bases are TGTGCCAGCAGCGTAGGGGGGCAGGGTGAAGCTTTCTTT. Translating gives CASSVGGQGEAFF.

V is TRBV3-1 and J is TRBJ2-1; 11 bases are shared with TRBD2. Germline lookup yields CDR1 LGHDT and CDR2 YNNKEL (reference sequence). There are 16 residues in the CDR3. The V segment lost 6 bases and the J segment 4 bases; nucleotides outside the gene matches: 8. The CDR3 DNA follows: TGTGCCAGCAGAAATAGCGGGAGGGCCAAGTACAATGAGCAGTTCTTC. Translating it yields CASRNSGRAKYNEQFF.

This clonotype was picked up a small number of times. V usage is TRBV20-1 and J usage is TRBJ2-1; 8 positions match TRBD2. Trimming cost V 6 bases and J 5 bases; bases outside gene matches: 12. Germline V gene sequence: CDR1 DFQATT, CDR2 SNEGSKA (reference sequence). The CDR3 spans 15 residues. CDR3: CSAGHPGLDNNEQFF. The DNA for the CDR3 is TGCAGTGCGGGACATCCGGGACTAGATAACAATGAGCAGTTCTTC.

The J gene is TRBJ2-1, the V gene TRBV5-4, with a weak D call TRBD1 (5 bases). This CDR3 has 15 amino acids. Germline V gene sequence: CDR1 SGHNT, CDR2 YYREEE (reference sequence). Trimming stripped 2 bases from V and 6 bases from J, with 15 bases between. The CDR3 sequence: CASSFLSGSGNEQFF. Written as DNA, the CDR3 is TGTGCCAGCAGCTTCCTTTCAGGGTCCGGCAATGAGCAGTTCTTC.

This clonotype came up many times. The rearrangement uses TRBV20-1 and TRBJ2-1, with D unclear. Germline loops: CDR1 DFQATT, CDR2 SNEGSKA (reference sequence). This CDR3 has 15 residues. V was shortened by 5 bases and J by 0 bases, with 14 bases between the two germline ends. The CDR3, as DNA: TGCAGTGCTCCCAAGCGCGGAAGCTCCTACAATGAGCAGTTCTTC. This codes for CSAPKRGSSYNEQFF.

The chain uses TRBV5-4 and TRBJ1-2; the D gene is possibly TRBD1 (6 bases). Per germline, CDR1 SGHNT and CDR2 YYREEE (reference sequence). The CDR3 contains 19 residues. V was trimmed by 1 base and J by 4 bases, leaving 26 bases between them. CDR3 in amino acids: CASSLPPSAGDTLVYGYTF. The CDR3 nucleotides read TGTGCCAGCAGCTTGCCCCCGTCCGCAGGGGACACCCTTGTCTATGGCTACACCTTC.

The table lists this clonotype with a few counts. J is TRBJ1-5 and V is TRBV12-3 or TRBV12-4, with TRBD1 identical over 9 bases. CDR3 length: 15 residues. Losses at the gene ends were 5 bases for V and 6 bases for J; bases not matched to a gene: 8. In DNA form, the CDR3 reads TGTGCCAGCAGTCCCGCGGGACAGGGAGGTCAGCCCCAGCATTTT. Translating gives CASSPAGQGGQPQHF.

The V and J genes are TRBV20-1 and TRBJ1-2; 8 bases map to TRBD1. V lost 6 bases to trimming and J lost 3 bases; unmatched junction nucleotides: 9. This CDR3 is built from 14 residues. Germline CDR1 DFQATT, CDR2 SNEGSKA (reference sequence). The CDR3 DNA reads as TGCAGTGCCGTGGCACAGGGGGGTGACTATGGCTACACCTTC. This encodes CSAVAQGGDYGYTF.

This chain joins TRBV6-5 and TRBJ1-2; 8 bases are shared with TRBD1. The CDR3 covers 13 residues. Losses at the gene ends were 6 bases for V and 6 bases for J; bases not matched to a gene: 6. Germline values: CDR1 MNHEY, CDR2 SVGAGI. The CDR3 nucleotides are TGTGCCAGCAGGGCCGGACAGGGCCATGGCTACACCTTC. Its protein product is CASRAGQGHGYTF.

The chain joins TRBV30 to TRBJ1-1, with D tentatively TRBD1 (5 bases). CDR1 GTSNPN and CDR2 SVGIG come from the germline V gene (reference sequence). V lost 0 bases and J lost 1, with 9 bases in between. The CDR3 loop spans 14 amino acids. CDR3 sequence: CAWSVPGRNTEAFF. DNA for the CDR3: TGTGCCTGGAGTGTACCAGGGAGGAACACTGAAGCTTTCTTT.

The CDR3 reads CASSQFETPNVAFF. CDR3 nucleotide sequence: TGCGCCAGCAGTCAATTTGAGACGCCCAATGTGGCTTTCTTT. This chain uses TRBV23-1 with TRBJ1-1; no clear D gene. TRBV23-1 qualifies as an ORF whose function is uncertain. CDR3 length: 14 amino acids. V was pared by 1 base and J by 11 bases, with 17 bases between.

This clonotype was picked up a small number of times. The chain recombines TRBV5-5 with TRBJ1-2; possible D gene TRBD1, 6 bases. V shed 4 bases and J shed 6 bases, with 22 bases lying between them. Looked up from germline, CDR1 is SGHKS and CDR2 is YYEKEE (reference sequence). The CDR3 is 16 residues long. Here the CDR3 DNA reads TGTGCCAGCAGCACTTCTCGAGGGGGGATACCCCATGGCTACACCTTC. It is translated as CASSTSRGGIPHGYTF.

The CDR3 here is CASSDGGLKETQYF. The CDR3 nucleotides read TGTGCCAGCAGTGACGGGGGGCTGAAAGAGACCCAGTACTTC. The chain employs TRBV2 and TRBJ2-5; perhaps TRBD2 as D (7 bases). Germline-derived CDR1 and CDR2 are SNHLY and FYNNEI. The V end was cut by 3 bases, the J end by 3 bases, with 11 bases between. This CDR3 spans 14 amino acids.

The chain is built from TRBV21-1 and TRBJ1-1. TRBV21-1 is labeled a pseudogene. The CDR3 runs to 14 residues. CDR3 in amino acids: CASSKVSDGTEAFF. The CDR3 DNA reads as TGTGCCAGCAGCAAAGTGTCGGACGGAACTGAAGCTTTCTTT.

Details on this clonotype: A read error may account for a junction end that differs from germline. The chain is built from TRBV7-2 and TRBJ2-7; D gene ambiguous. This CDR3 spans 11 amino acids. Germline V gene lookup returns CDR1 SGHTA and CDR2 FQGNSA. CDR3 amino acids: CDSSLESEQYF. CDR3 in DNA: TGTGACAGCAGCTTAGAATCCGAGCAGTACTTC.

The chain has TRBV18 and TRBJ2-4, with D maybe TRBD1 (6 bases). This CDR3 is built from 14 residues. V dropped 2 bases and J dropped 5 bases, with 10 bases sitting between them. Germline V CDR1 and CDR2: KGHSH, LQKENI. CDR3 sequence reads: CASSPGTQENIQYF. Here the CDR3 DNA reads TGTGCCAGCTCACCAGGGACACAGGAAAACATTCAGTACTTC.

The rearrangement joins TRBV18 to TRBJ2-3; possibly TRBD2 for D (6 bases). CDR1 and CDR2 (germline): KGHSH, LQKENI. The CDR3 runs to 15 residues. The ends were cut back, 0 bases at V and 1 base at J, with 8 bases in the middle. The CDR3 protein is CASSPPLAGTDTQYF. The CDR3, as DNA: TGTGCCAGCTCACCACCATTAGCGGGCACAGATACGCAGTATTTT.

This clonotype was observed a handful of times. The chain joins TRBV29-1 to TRBJ1-2; TRBD1 agrees at 8 bases. The CDR3 consists of 13 residues. Germline CDR1 SQVTM, CDR2 ANQGSEA. V dropped 4 bases and J dropped 4; count of bases not matched to a gene: 5. In DNA, the CDR3 is TGCAGCGTTGCGGACAGGGATAGCTATGGCTACACCTTC. Protein: CSVADRDSYGYTF. Full variable domain (missing parts from reference TRBV29-1 and TRBJ1-2): SAVISQKPSRDICQRGTSLTIQCQVDSQVTMMFWYRQQPGQSLTLIATANQGSEATYESGFVIDKFPISRPNLTFSTLTVSNMSPEDSSIYLCSVADRDSYGYTFGSGTRLTVV.

This clonotype has just a few counts. The chain uses TRBV11-3 and TRBJ2-5, with 12 bases identical to TRBD2. V shed 4 bases and J 5 bases; nucleotides not matched to a gene: 8. The germline V gene encodes CDR1 SGHNT and CDR2 YENEEA. CDR3 size: 16 residues. This CDR3 is CASSSLAGGPSETQYF. The CDR3 DNA follows: TGTGCCAGCAGCTCGCTAGCGGGAGGGCCTTCCGAGACCCAGTACTTC.